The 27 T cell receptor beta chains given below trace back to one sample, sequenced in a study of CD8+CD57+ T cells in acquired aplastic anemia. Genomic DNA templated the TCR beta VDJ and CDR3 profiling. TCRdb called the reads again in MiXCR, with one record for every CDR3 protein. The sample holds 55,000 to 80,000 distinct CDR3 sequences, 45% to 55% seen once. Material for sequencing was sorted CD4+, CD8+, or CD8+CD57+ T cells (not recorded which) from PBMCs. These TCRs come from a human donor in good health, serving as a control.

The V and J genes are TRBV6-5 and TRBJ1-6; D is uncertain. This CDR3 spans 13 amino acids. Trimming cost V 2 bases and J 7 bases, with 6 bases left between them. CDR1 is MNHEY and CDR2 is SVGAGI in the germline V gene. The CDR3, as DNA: TGTGCCAGCAGTTACGACCAAAATTCACCCCTCCACTTT. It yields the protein CASSYDQNSPLHF.

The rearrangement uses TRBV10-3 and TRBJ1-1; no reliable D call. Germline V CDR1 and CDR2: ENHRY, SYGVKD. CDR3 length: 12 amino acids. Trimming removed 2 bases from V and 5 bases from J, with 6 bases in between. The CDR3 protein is CAISEGGTEAFF. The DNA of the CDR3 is TGTGCCATCAGTGAGGGAGGGACTGAAGCTTTCTTT.

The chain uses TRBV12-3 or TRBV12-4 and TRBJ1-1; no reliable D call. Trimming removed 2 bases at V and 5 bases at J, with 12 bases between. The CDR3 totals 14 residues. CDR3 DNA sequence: TGTGCCAGCAGTTTAAATGGGCTGGGGACTGAAGCTTTCTTT. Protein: CASSLNGLGTEAFF.

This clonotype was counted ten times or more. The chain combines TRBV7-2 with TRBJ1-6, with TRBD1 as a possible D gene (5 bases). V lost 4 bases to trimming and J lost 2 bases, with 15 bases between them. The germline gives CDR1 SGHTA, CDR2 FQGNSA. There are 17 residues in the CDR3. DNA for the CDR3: TGTGCCAGCAGCTCGCGCAGAACAGGACCCTATAATTCACCCCTCCACTTT. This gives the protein CASSSRRTGPYNSPLHF.

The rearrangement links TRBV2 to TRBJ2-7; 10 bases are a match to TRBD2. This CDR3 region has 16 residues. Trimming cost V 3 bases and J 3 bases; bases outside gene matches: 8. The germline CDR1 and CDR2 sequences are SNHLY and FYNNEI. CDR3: CASSEVVASGSYEQYF. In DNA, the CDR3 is TGTGCCAGCAGTGAGGTGGTGGCTAGCGGGAGCTACGAGCAGTACTTC.

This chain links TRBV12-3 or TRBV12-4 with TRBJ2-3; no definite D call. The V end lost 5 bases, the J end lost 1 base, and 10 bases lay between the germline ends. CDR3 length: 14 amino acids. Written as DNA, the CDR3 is TGTGCCAGCAGTGAACGGCGCGGCACAGATACGCAGTATTTT. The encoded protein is CASSERRGTDTQYF.

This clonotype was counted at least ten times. The CDR3 region is CAWSVLLRGRYEQYF. The CDR3, as DNA: TGTGCCTGGAGTGTACTCCTCCGGGGGAGATACGAGCAGTACTTC. This rearrangement joins TRBV30 to TRBJ2-7; D may be TRBD2 (6 bases). Germline CDR1 reads GTSNPN; CDR2 reads SVGIG (reference sequence). V was clipped by 0 bases and J by 4 bases, with 16 bases between them. The CDR3 loop spans 15 amino acids.

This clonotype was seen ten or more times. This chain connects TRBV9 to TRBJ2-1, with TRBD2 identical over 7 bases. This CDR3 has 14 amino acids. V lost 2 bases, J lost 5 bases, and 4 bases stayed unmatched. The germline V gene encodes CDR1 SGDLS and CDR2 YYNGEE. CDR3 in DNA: TGTGCCAGCAGCGTGGGCGGGAGTGACAATGAGCAGTTCTTC. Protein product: CASSVGGSDNEQFF.

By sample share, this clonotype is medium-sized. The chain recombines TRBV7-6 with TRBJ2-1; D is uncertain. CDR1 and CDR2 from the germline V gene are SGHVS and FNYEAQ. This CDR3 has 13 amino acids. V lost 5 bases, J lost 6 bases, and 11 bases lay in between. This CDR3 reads CASSPASVNEQFF. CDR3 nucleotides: TGTGCCAGCAGCCCCGCCAGCGTCAATGAGCAGTTCTTC.

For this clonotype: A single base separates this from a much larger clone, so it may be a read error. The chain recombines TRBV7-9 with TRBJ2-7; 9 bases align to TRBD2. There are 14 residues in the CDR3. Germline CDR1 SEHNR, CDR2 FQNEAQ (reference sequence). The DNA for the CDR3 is TGTGCCAGCAGTTTAGCGGGGGTTCCCCACGAGCAGTACTTC. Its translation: CASSLAGVPHEQYF.

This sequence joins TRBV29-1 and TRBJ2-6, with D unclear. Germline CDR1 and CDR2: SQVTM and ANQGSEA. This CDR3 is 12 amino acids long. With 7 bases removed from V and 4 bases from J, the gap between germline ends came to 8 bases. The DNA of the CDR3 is TGCAGCGCCCAGGTCGGGGCCAACGTCCTGACTTTC. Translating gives CSAQVGANVLTF.

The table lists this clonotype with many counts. This CDR3 is CASSHRTENTEAFF. The CDR3 DNA reads TGTGCCAGCAGCCATAGGACGGAAAACACTGAAGCTTTCTTT. The rearrangement uses TRBV9 and TRBJ1-1, with no clear D. In germline, CDR1 is SGDLS, CDR2 YYNGEE. The V end lost 4 bases, the J end lost 2 bases, and 12 bases lay between the germline ends. The CDR3 length is 14 residues.

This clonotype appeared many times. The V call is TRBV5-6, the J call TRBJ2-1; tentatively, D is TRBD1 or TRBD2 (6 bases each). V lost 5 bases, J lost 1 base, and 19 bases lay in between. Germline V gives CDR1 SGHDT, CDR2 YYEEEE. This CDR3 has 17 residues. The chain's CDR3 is CASRPQFGGPSYNEQFF. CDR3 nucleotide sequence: TGTGCCAGCAGGCCGCAATTCGGGGGCCCTTCCTACAATGAGCAGTTCTTC.

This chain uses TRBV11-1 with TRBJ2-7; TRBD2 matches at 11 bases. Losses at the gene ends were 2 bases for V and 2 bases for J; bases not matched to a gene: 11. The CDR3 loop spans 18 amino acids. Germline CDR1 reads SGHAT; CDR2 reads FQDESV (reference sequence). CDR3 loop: CASSLLYELAGGTYEQYF. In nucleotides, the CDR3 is TGTGCCAGCAGCTTACTCTACGAATTAGCGGGAGGGACCTACGAGCAGTACTTC.

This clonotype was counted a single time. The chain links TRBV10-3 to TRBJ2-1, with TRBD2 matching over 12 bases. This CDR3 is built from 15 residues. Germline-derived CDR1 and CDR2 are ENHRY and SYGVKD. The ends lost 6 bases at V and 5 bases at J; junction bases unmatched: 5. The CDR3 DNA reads TGTGCCATCAGGTCTAGCGGGGGGGGAGACAATGAGCAGTTCTTC. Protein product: CAIRSSGGGDNEQFF.

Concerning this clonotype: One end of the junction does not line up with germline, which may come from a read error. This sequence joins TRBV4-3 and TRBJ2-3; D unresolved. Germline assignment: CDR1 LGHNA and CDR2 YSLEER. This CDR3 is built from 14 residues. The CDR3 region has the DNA TGCGCCAGCAGCCAAGGACTGGGCACAGATGCGCAGTATTTT. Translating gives CASSQGLGTDAQYF.

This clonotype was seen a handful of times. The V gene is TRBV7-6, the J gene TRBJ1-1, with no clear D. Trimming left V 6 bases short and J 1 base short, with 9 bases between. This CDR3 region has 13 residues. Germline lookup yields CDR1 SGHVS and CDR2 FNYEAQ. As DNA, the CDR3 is TGTGCCAGCAGTACCTCCCCGAACACTGAAGCTTTCTTT. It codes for CASSTSPNTEAFF.

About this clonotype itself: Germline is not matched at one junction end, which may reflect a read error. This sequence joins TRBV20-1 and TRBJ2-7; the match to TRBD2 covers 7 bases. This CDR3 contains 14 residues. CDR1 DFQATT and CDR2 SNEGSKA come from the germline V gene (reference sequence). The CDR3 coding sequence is TGCAGTGCTATTCCGGGACTAACAAGCTACGGGCAGTACTTC. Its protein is CSAIPGLTSYGQYF.

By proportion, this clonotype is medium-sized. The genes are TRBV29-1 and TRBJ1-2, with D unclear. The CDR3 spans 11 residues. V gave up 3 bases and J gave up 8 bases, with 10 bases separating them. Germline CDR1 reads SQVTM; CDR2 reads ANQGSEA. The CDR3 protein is CSVDSVRGYTF. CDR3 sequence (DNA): TGCAGCGTTGATAGTGTTCGGGGCTACACCTTC.

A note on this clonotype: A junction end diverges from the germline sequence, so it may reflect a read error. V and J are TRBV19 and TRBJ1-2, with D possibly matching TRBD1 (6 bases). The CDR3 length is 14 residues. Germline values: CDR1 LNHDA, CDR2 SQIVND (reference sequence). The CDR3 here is CASSKAGDYYGYTF. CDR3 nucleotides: TGTGCCAGCAGTAAGGCAGGGGATTACTATGGCTACACCTTC.

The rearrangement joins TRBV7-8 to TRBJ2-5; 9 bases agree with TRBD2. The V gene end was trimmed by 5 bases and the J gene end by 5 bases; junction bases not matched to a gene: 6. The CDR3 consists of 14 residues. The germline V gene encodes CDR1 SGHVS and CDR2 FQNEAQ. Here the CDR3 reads CASSRAGGRETQYF. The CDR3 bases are TGTGCCAGCAGCCGAGCGGGAGGAAGGGAGACCCAGTACTTC.

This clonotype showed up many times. The CDR3 sequence is CASSPAASGTYTDTQYF. CDR3 DNA: TGCGCCAGCAGCCCGGCGGCTAGCGGGACCTACACAGATACGCAGTATTTT. The V and J genes are TRBV4-1 and TRBJ2-3, with 9 bases aligning to TRBD2. There are 17 residues in the CDR3. Per the germline V gene, CDR1 is MGHRA and CDR2 is YSYEKL. V shed 4 bases, J shed 2 bases, and the junction held 10 bases outside the gene matches.

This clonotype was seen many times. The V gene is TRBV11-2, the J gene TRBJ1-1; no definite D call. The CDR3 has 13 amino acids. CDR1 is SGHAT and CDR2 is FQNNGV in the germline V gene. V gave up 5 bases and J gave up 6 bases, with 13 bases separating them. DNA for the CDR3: TGTGCCAGCAGCCGTCCCTTGCACCCTGAAGCTTTCTTT. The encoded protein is CASSRPLHPEAFF. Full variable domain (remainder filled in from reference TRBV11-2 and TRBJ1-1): EAGVAQSPRYKIIEKRQSVAFWCNPISGHATLYWYQQILGQGPKLLIQFQNNGVVDDSQLPKDRFSAERLKGVDSTLKIQPAKLEDSAVYLCASSRPLHPEAFFGQGTRLTVV.

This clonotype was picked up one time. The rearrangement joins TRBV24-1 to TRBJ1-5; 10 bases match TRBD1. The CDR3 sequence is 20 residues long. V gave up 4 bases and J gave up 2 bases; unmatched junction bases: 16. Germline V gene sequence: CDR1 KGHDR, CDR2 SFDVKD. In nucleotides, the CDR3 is TGTGCCACCAGTGACCCACCCGGGGACAGGGGAAAGAATTGCAATCAGCCCCAGCATTTT. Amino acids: CATSDPPGDRGKNCNQPQHF.

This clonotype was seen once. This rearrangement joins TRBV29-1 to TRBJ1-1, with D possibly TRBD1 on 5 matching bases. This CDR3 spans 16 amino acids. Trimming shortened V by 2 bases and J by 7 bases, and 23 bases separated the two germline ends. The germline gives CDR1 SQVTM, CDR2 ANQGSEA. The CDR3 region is CSVEHGFRVRSDEAFF. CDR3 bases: TGCAGCGTTGAACACGGTTTCAGGGTCAGGTCAGATGAAGCTTTCTTT. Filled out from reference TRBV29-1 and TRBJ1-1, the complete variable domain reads SAVISQKPSRDICQRGTSLTIQCQVDSQVTMMFWYRQQPGQSLTLIATANQGSEATYESGFVIDKFPISRPNLTFSTLTVSNMSPEDSSIYLCSVEHGFRVRSDEAFFGQGTRLTVV.

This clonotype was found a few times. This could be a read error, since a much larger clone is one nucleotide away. The CDR3 spells CASRAGGGLNTGELFF. CDR3 bases: TGTGCCAGCCGCGCAGGGGGGGGCCTGAACACCGGGGAGCTGTTTTTT. The chain joins TRBV9 to TRBJ2-2, with D perhaps being TRBD1 or TRBD2 (7 bases each). Germline V gene data show CDR1 as SGDLS and CDR2 as YYNGEE. V was cut by 7 bases and J by 1 base, with 17 bases left in between. The CDR3 runs 16 residues.

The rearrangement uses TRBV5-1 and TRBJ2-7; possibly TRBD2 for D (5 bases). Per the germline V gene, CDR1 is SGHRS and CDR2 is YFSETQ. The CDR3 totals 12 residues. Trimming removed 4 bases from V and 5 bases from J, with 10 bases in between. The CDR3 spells CASSRTFHEQYF. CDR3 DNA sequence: TGCGCCAGCAGCAGGACTTTCCACGAGCAGTACTTC.